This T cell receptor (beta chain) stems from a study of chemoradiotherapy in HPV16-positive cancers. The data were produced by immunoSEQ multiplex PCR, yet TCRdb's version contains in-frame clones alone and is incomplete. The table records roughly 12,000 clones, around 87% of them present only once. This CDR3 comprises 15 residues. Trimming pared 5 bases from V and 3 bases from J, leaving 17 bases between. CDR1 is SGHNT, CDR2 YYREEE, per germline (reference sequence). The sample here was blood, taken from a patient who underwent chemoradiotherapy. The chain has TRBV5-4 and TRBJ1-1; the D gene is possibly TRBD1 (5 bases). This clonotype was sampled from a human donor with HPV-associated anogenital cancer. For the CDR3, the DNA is TGTGCCAGCAGTCTCCCGGGCAGAGGGGACACTGAAGCTTTCTTT. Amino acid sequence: CASSLPGRGDTEAFF. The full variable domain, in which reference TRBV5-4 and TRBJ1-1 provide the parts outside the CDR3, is ETGVTQSPTHLIKTRGQQVTLRCSSQSGHNTVSWYQQALGQGPQFIFQYYREEENGRGNFPPRFSGLQFPNYSSELNVNALELDDSALYLCASSLPGRGDTEAFFGQGTRLTVV.